This T cell receptor (beta chain) was retrieved from a study of blood T cell repertoires in COVID-19. Overall study: The United States, Italy and Spain were the sources of the acute and convalescent COVID-19 samples. Nucleic acid was either cDNA or gDNA, and it came from T cells, B-cell-depleted T cells, or PBMCs.

The table came from immunoSEQ multiplex PCR; TCRdb's copy has only in-frame clones and leaves some out. The sample lists 140,000 to 150,000 clones; around four fifths were seen once. Specimen: peripheral blood. This TCR came from a woman aged 40 to 50 with active or convalescent COVID-19.

The DNA of the CDR3 is TGTGCCAGCTCACCTCCTTTGGGGCCGAACACTGAAGCTTTCTTT. Its protein product is CASSPPLGPNTEAFF. The gene calls are TRBV18 and TRBJ1-1, with D maybe TRBD1 (5 bases). This CDR3 has 15 amino acids. Germline V gene sequence: CDR1 KGHSH, CDR2 LQKENI. V lost 3 bases and J lost 1, with 12 bases in between.